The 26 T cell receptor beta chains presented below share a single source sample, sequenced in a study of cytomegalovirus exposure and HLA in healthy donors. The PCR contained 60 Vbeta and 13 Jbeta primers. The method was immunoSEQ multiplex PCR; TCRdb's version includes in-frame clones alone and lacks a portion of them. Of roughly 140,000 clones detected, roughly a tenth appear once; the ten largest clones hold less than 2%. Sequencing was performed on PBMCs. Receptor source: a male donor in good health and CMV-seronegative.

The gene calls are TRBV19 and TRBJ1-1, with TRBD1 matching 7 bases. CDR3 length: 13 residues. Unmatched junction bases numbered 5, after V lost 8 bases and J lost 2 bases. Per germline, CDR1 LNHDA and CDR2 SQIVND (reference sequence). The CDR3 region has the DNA TGTGCCAGTGATGACAGGGCAAACACTGAAGCTTTCTTT. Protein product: CASDDRANTEAFF.

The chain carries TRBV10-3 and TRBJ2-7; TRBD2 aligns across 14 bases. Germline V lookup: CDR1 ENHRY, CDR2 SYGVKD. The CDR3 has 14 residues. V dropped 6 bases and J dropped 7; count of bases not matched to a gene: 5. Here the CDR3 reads CAIRPGLAGVEQYF. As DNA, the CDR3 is TGTGCCATCAGGCCGGGACTAGCGGGAGTAGAGCAGTACTTC.

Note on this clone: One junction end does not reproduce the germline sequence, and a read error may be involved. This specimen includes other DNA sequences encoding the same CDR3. CDR3 region: CASSLGVMNTEAFF. For the CDR3, the DNA is TGTGCCAGCAGCCTCGGGGTAATGAACACTGAGGCTTTCTTT. This chain uses TRBV9 with TRBJ1-1; D call uncertain. This CDR3 has 14 residues. Per the germline V gene, CDR1 is SGDLS and CDR2 is YYNGEE.

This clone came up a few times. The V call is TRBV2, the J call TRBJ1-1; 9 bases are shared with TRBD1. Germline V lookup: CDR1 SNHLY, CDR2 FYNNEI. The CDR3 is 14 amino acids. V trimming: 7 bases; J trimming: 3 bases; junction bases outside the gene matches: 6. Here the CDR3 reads CASNLQGAYTEAFF. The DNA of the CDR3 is TGTGCCAGCAACCTACAGGGGGCATACACTGAAGCTTTCTTT.

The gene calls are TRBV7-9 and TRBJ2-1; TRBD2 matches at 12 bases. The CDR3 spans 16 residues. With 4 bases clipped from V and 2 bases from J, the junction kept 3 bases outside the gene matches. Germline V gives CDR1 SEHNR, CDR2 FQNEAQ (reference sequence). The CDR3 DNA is TGTGCCAGCAGCTCTAGCGGGGGGGTTCCCTACAATGAGCAGTTCTTC. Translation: CASSSSGGVPYNEQFF. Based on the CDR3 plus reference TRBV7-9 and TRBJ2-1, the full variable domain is DTGVSQNPRHKITKRGQNVTFRCDPISEHNRLYWYRQTLGQGPEFLTYFQNEAQLEKSRLLSDRFSAERPKGSFSTLEIQRTEQGDSAMYLCASSSSGGVPYNEQFFGPGTRLTVL.

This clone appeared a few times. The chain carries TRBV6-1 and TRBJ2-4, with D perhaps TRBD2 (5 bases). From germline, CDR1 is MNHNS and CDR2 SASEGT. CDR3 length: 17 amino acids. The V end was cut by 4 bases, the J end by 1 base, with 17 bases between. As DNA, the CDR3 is TGTGCCAGCAGTGCCTTCGGGGAGCGCGCGGCCAAAAACATTCAGTACTTC. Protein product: CASSAFGERAAKNIQYF.

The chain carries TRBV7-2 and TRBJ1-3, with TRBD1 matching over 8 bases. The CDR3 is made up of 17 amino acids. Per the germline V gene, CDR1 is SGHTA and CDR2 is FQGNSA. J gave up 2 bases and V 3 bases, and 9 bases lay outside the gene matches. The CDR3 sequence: CASSLWGDRTPGNTIYF. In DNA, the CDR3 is TGTGCCAGCAGCTTGTGGGGGGACAGGACTCCTGGAAACACCATATATTTT.

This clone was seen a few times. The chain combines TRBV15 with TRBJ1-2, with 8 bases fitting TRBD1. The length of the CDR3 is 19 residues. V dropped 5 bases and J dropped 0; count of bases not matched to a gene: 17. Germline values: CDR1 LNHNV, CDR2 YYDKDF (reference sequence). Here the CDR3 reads CATSARQGQIGGPNYGYTF. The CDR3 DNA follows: TGTGCCACCAGCGCCCGACAGGGGCAGATCGGAGGGCCTAACTATGGCTACACCTTC.

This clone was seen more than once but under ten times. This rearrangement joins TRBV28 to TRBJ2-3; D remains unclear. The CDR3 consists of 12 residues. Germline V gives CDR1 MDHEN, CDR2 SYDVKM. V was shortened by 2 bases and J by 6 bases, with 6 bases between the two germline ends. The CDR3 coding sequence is TGTGCCAGCAGTTTAATCCCGGATACGCAGTATTTT. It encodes CASSLIPDTQYF.

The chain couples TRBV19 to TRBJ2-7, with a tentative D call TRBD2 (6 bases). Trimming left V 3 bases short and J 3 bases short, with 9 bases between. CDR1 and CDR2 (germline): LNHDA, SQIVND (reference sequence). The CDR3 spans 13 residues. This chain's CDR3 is CASSILGGYEQYF. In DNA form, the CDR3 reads TGTGCCAGTAGTATCTTGGGGGGCTACGAGCAGTACTTC.

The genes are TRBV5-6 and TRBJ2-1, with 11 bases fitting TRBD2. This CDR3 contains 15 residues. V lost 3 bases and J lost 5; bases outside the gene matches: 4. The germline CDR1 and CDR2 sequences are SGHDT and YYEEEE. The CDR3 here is CASSSLAGDDNEQFF. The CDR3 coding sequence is TGTGCCAGCAGCTCACTAGCGGGGGATGACAATGAGCAGTTCTTC.

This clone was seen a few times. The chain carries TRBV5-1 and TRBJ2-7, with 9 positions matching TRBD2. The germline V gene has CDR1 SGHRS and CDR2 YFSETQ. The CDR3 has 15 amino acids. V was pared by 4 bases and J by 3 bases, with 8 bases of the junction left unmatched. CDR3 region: CASSPGASGNYEQYF. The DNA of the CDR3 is TGCGCCAGCAGCCCGGGGGCTAGCGGGAACTACGAGCAGTACTTC.

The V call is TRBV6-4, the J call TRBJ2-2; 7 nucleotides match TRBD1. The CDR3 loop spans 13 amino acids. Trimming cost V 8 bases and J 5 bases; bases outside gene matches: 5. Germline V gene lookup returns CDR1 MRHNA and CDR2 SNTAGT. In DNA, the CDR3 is TGTGCCAGCTCTGACAGGGATACCGGGGAGCTGTTTTTT. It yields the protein CASSDRDTGELFF.

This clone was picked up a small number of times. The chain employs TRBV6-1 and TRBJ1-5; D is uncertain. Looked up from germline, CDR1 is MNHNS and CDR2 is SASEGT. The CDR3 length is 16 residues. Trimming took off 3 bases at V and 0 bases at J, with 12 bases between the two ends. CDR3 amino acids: CASSEKTPYSNQPQHF. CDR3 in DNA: TGTGCCAGCAGTGAGAAGACACCTTATAGCAATCAGCCCCAGCATTTT.

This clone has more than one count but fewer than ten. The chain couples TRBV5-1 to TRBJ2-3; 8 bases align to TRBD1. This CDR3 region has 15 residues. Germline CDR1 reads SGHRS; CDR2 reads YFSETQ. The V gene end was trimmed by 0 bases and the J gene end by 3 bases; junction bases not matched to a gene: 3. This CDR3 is CASSLAGGSTDTQYF. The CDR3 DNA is TGCGCCAGCAGCTTGGCAGGGGGCTCAACAGATACGCAGTATTTT.

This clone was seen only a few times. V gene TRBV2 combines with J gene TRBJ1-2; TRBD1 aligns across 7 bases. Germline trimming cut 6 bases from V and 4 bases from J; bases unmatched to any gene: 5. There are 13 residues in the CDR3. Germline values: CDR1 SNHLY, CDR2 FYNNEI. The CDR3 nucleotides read TGTGCCAGCAGGCCACAGGGGATCTATGGCTACACCTTC. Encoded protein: CASRPQGIYGYTF.

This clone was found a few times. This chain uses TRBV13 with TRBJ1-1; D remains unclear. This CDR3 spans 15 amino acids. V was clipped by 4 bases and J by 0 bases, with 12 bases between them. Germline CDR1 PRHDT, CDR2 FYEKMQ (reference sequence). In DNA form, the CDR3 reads TGTGCCAGCAGCTCGCGGACGGGGATGAACACTGAAGCTTTCTTT. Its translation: CASSSRTGMNTEAFF.

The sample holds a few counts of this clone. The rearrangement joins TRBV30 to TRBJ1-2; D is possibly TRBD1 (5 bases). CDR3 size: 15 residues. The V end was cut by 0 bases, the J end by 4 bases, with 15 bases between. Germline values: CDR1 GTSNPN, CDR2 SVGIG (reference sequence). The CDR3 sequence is CAWSVPPGLAYGYTF. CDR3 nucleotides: TGTGCCTGGAGTGTTCCCCCAGGGTTGGCCTATGGCTACACCTTC.

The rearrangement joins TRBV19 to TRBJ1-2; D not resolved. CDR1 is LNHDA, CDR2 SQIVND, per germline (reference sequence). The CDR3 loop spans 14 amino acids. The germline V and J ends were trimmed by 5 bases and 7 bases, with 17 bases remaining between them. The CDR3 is CASSFPSGGSGYTF. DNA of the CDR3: TGTGCCAGTAGTTTCCCGTCGGGAGGCTCTGGCTACACCTTC.

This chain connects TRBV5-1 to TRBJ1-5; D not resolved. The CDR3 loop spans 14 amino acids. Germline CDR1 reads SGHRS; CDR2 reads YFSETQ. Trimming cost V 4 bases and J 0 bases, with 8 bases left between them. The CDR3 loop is CASSGGDSNQPQHF. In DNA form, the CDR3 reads TGCGCCAGCAGCGGCGGGGATAGCAATCAGCCCCAGCATTTT. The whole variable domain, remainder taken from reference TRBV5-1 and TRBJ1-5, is KAGVTQTPRYLIKTRGQQVTLSCSPISGHRSVSWYQQTPGQGLQFLFEYFSETQRNKGNFPGRFSGRQFSNSRSEMNVSTLELGDSALYLCASSGGDSNQPQHFGDGTRLSIL.

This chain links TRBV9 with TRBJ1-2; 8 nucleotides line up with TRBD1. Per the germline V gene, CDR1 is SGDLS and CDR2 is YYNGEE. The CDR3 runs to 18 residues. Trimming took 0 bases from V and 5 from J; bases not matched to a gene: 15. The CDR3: CASSVDDGGQGVWYGYTF. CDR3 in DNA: TGTGCCAGCAGCGTAGACGATGGAGGACAGGGCGTATGGTATGGCTACACCTTC. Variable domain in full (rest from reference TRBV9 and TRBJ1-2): DSGVTQTPKHLITATGQRVTLRCSPRSGDLSVYWYQQSLDQGLQFLIQYYNGEERAKGNILERFSAQQFPDLHSELNLSSLELGDSALYFCASSVDDGGQGVWYGYTFGSGTRLTVV.

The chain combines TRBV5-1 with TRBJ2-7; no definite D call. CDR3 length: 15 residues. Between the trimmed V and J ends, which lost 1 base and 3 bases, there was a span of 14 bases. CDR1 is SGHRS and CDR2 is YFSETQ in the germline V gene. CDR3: CASSLSSRLSYEQYF. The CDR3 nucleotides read TGCGCCAGCAGCTTGAGCTCCCGACTGAGCTACGAGCAGTACTTC.

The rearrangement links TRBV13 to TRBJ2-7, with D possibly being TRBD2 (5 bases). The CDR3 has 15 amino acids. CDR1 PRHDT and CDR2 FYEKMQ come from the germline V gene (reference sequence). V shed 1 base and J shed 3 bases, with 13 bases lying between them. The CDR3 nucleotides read TGTGCCAGCAGCTTAGAAAAGAACAGCGGCTACGAGCAGTACTTC. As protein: CASSLEKNSGYEQYF.

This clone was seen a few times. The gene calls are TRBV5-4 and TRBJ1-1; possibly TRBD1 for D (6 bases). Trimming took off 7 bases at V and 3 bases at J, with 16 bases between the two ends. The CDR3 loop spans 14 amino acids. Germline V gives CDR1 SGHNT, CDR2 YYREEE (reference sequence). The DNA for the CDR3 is TGTGCCAGCGGATTAACAGGGACGGACACTGAAGCTTTCTTT. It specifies CASGLTGTDTEAFF.

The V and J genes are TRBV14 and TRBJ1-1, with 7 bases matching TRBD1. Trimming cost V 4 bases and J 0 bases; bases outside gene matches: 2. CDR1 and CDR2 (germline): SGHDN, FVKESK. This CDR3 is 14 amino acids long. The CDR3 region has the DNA TGTGCCAGCAGCCGACAGGGCATGAACACTGAAGCTTTCTTT. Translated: CASSRQGMNTEAFF.

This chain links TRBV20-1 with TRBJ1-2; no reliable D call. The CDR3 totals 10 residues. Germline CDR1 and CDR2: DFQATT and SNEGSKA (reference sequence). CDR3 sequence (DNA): TGCAGCCGGGAGAACTATGGCTACACCTTC. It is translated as CSRENYGYTF.